This T cell receptor (beta chain) appears in the sequencing data of a study of a mutant IDH1 vaccine in newly diagnosed glioma. Study as a whole: Vaccines were begun 4-6 weeks after radiotherapy alone, or with temozolomide cycles.

This clone was recorded a few times. Its antigen is unknown. Trimming took 4 bases from V and 5 from J, leaving 3 bases between them. Germline assignment: CDR1 SGHDN and CDR2 FVKESK. This CDR3 contains 11 residues. Time point here: week 11, during vaccination. Vaccination comprised doses that each held 300 ug of mutant IDH1 20-mer peptide, plus topical imiquimod. Only in-frame clones appear in the TCRdb table, and some are missing; sequencing was by immunoSEQ multiplex PCR. The sample contains some 130,000 clones, about four fifths of which appear only once. This sequence originates from a man aged 35-49 years with glioma. The material sequenced was PBMCs, taken from a glioma patient whose treatment included an IDH1 peptide vaccine. V and J are TRBV14 and TRBJ2-1; D uncertain. CDR3 DNA sequence: TGTGCCAGCAGCCTACACAATGAGCAGTTCTTC. Its translation: CASSLHNEQFF.